This TCR beta chain was recovered during a study of beta chain features in type 1 diabetes. Findings and caveats of the study: Patients' naive, central memory and regulatory TCRB repertoires appeared more alike than those of healthy donors. The study notes PCR might favor shorter templates equally in patients and controls. For Type 1 diabetes patients, all four CD4+ subsets carried TCRB CDR3s that were moderately but significantly shorter.

Comment on this clone: Its antigen remains unknown.

CDR1 is MDHEN, CDR2 SYDVKM, per germline. V lost 4 bases and J lost 4; bases outside the gene matches: 5. This CDR3 has 15 amino acids. Of the isolated RNA, all was reverse transcribed, and so the sequenced material was expressed TCRB transcripts. Profiled with immunoSEQ multiplex PCR; TCRdb holds only in-frame clones, not every one. The sample has about 160,000 clones, about 7.9% seen once. Sequenced: central memory CD4+ T cells from blood. This receptor was taken from a man between 18 and 35 years old with type 1 diabetes. The chain joins TRBV28 to TRBJ1-2; 11 bases line up with TRBD1. The CDR3 spells CASSSGTGGLYGYTF. CDR3 bases: TGTGCCAGCAGTTCCGGGACAGGGGGACTCTATGGCTACACCTTC.